What follows describes a single T cell receptor (beta chain). Which antigen it targets is not known. Base qualities are not recorded, but no much larger clone differs from it by a single base. Participants in the prospective study were aged about 18 to 95 years, lived in 20 to 25 United States geographic areas, and enrolled through a virtual design. In the prospective study, participants were assigned to cohorts based on the clinical history participants reported in a screening survey and a study questionnaire. Each participant in the prospective study had whole blood, serum and a nasopharyngeal or oropharyngeal swab collected by mobile phlebotomists. Participants in the prospective study had the option to provide additional blood draws and questionnaires over an approximately 2-month period. Blood samples from the prospective study were shipped frozen or at room temperature prior to DNA extraction.

The sample is drawn from a study of blood T cell repertoires in COVID-19 (dated by TCRdb to the early 2020s). Broadly, across the study: Samples from collaborators originated in the United States, Italy and Spain and spanned both the acute and convalescent phases of COVID-19. Where available, HLA class I and class II types were obtained from metadata supplied by the sample provider rather than from assay-based typing. The samples were drawn from the first 160 participants of the ongoing ImmuneRACE study and from 950 to 1,500 subjects provided by 6 global collaborators. The repertoires were released in a freely available public database meant as a resource for research on the immune response to SARS-CoV-2. The prospective study material was composed of cDNA or gDNA derived from T cells, B-cell-depleted T cells, or PBMCs. Deeply sampled blood TCRbeta repertoires from subjects exposed to, actively infected with, or recovered from COVID-19 were included in the dataset. The sample metadata nearly always contained a de-identified subject ID, COVID-19 status, age in years and sex. What the authors observed across the whole study: The quantity of clinical and demographic metadata differed by source and by participant and was supplied without curation.

The immunoSEQ Assay, a bias-controlled multiplex PCR, was used to amplify TCRbeta CDR3 regions from genomic DNA. Processing in the source paper ran as follows. Nucleated cell counts per sample were estimated from amplification of reference gene primers within the assay. To quantify the absolute abundance of each unique TCRbeta CDR3 rearrangement, sequence reads were collapsed and filtered. For each sample, productive Simpson clonality was calculated by taking the square root of Simpson's diversity index across productive rearrangements. The immuneACCESS repertoire file appears here via TCRdb, limited to in-frame rearrangements. These files lack a portion of the clones; in checked studies, under half of the deficit traces to unresolved V genes, and the cause of the others is not known. That table is the source of V, J and clone size, and D and trimming were worked out from the DNA. For this sample the table gives a few hundred thousand clones, of which nearly 90% were detected only once. The ten biggest clones cover around 4.5% of the sample.

The germline V gene (reference sequence) provides CDR1 MNHEY and CDR2 SMNVEV. Its CDR3 holds 20 amino acids, cysteine through phenylalanine. This entry keeps only the CDR3 DNA: 60 bases, framed from base 1. After removal of 6 bases from V and 5 bases from J, the junction retains 20 bases not matched to a gene. This receptor chain uses TRBV27 and TRBJ2-1; 12 bases in the junction line up with TRBD1. The sequencing input was PBMCs or T cells enriched from blood (not recorded which). This TCR was recovered from a woman between 18 and 30 years old with acute COVID-19. The DNA sequence is TGTGCCAGCAGATCCCTCCTAGGGACAGGGGGCATAGTGGAAAACAATGAGCAGTTCTTC. Its translation reads: CASRSLLGTGGIVENNEQFF.